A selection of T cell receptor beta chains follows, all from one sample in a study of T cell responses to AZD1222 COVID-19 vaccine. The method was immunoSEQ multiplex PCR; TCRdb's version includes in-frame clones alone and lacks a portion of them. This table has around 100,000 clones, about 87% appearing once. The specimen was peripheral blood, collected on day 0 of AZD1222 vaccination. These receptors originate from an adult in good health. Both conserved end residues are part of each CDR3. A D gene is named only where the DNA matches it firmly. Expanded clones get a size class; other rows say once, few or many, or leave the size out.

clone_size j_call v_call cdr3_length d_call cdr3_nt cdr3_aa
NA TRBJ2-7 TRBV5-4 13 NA TGTGCCAGCAGCTTGGAAGGGGGGGACGAGCAGTACTTC CASSLEGGDEQYF
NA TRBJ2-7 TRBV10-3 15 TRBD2 TGTGCCATCAGTGGGGAGGGACCCCCCAACTACGAGCAGTACTTC CAISGEGPPNYEQYF
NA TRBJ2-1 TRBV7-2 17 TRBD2 TGTGCCAGCAGCTCGAGGACTAGCGGGAGTCTTAGCTATGAGCAGTTCTTC CASSSRTSGSLSYEQFF
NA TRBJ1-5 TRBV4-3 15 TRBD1 TGCGCCAGCAGCCAAGGGACAGGGCGCAATCAGCCCCAGCATTTT CASSQGTGRNQPQHF
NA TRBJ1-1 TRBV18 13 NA TGTGCCAGCTCACCACCGATGTCCGCTGAAGCTTTCTTT CASSPPMSAEAFF
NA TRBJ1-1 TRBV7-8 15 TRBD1 TGTGCCAGCAGCCCAGGGACAGTTTGGAACACTGAAGCTTTCTTT CASSPGTVWNTEAFF
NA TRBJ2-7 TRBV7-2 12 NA TGTGCCAGCAGCTCCACCTCCTACGAGCAGTACTTC CASSSTSYEQYF
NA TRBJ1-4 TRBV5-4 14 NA TGTGCCAGCAGCCCTGGGCAGGGTACTGAAAAACTGTTTTTT CASSPGQGTEKLFF
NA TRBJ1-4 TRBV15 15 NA TGTGCCACCAGCAGAGGACAGGCAACTAATGAAAAACTGTTTTTT CATSRGQATNEKLFF
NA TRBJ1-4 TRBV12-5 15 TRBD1 TGTGCTAGTGGCCTGGTGGCACAGGGGAATGAAAAACTGTTTTTT CASGLVAQGNEKLFF
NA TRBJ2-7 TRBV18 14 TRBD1 TGTGCCAGCTCACAAGGACAGGGTTCGTCCGAGCAGTACTTC CASSQGQGSSEQYF
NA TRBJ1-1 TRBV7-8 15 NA TGTGCCAGCAGCTTAGAGAGGGATCGGTTGGAGAGAGCTTTCTTT CASSLERDRLERAFF
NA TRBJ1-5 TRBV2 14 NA TGTGCCAGCACCGAGGGGGGGACCAATCAGCCCCAGCATTTT CASTEGGTNQPQHF
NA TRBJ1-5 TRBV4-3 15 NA TGCGCCAGCAGCCAAGACAGGACTAGCAATCAGCCCCAGCATTTT CASSQDRTSNQPQHF
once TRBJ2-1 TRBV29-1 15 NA TGCAGCGTTGAAAATGGCTTGGGGAAATACAATGAGCAGTTCTTC CSVENGLGKYNEQFF
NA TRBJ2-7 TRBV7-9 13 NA TGTGCCAGCAGCCCTGACAGTTGGTACGAGCAGTACTTC CASSPDSWYEQYF
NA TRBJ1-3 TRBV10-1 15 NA TGCGCCAAAGTGAAGGGAAGGGACTCTGGAAACACCATATATTTT CAKVKGRDSGNTIYF
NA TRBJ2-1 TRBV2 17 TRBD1 TGTGCCAGGACTCACAAAGTATGGACAGGGGGCAGGGATGAGCAGTTCTTC CARTHKVWTGGRDEQFF
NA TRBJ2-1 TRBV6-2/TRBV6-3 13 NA TGTGCCAGCAGTAGTGGGGCCTACAATGAGCAGTTCTTC CASSSGAYNEQFF
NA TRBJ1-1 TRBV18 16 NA TGTGCCAGCTCACCACGGGTTATCAGGGAGTACACTGAAGCTTTCTTT CASSPRVIREYTEAFF
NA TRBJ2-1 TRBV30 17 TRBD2 TGTGCCTGGAGGGAAATAAAAAGCCCCGGGACTAGAGGACAGCAGTTCTTC CAWREIKSPGTRGQQFF
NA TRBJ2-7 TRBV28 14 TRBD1 TGTGCCAGCAGTTTTCAGCAGGGGGCCTACGAGCAGTACTTC CASSFQQGAYEQYF
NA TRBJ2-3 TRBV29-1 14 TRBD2 TGCAGCGTGCGACTAGCGGGAGTTACAGATACGCAGTATTTT CSVRLAGVTDTQYF
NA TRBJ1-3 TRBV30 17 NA TGTGCCTGGAGTTGGAGGGGCGTTACCCCCTCTGGAAACACCATATATTTT CAWSWRGVTPSGNTIYF
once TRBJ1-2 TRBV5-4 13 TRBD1 TGTGCCAGCAGCTGGGACAGAAACTATGGCTACACCTTC CASSWDRNYGYTF
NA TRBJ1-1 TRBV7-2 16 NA TGTGCCAGCAGCTTAGATAGCTTCGGGGGGCTATGGGCGGCTTTCTTT CASSLDSFGGLWAAFF
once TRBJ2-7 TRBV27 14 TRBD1 TGTGCCAGCAGCAAACTGGACAGGAGATACGAGCAGTACTTC CASSKLDRRYEQYF
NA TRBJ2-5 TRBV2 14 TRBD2 TGTGCCAGCAGTGTACGGACTAGCCAAGAGACCCAGTACTTC CASSVRTSQETQYF
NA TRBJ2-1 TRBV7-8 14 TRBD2 TGTGCCAGCAGCTTAGCGAGACTAGCGGGAGAGCAGTTCTTC CASSLARLAGEQFF
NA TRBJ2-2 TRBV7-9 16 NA TGTGCCAGCAGCTTAGGACCCCAGGGCTACACCGGGGAGCTGTTTTTT CASSLGPQGYTGELFF
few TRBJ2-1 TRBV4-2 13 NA TGTGCCAGCGAAGGAATTTCCTCGGAAGAGCAGTTCTTC CASEGISSEEQFF
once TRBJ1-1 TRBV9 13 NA TGTGCCAGCAGCGTAGAGGGGTACACTGAAGCTTTCTTT CASSVEGYTEAFF
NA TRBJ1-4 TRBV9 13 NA TGTGCCAGCAGCGTGACGGACAATAGTAAACTGTTTTTT CASSVTDNSKLFF
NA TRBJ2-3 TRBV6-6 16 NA TGTGCCAGCAGTTACCCGGGTCCCTCTCCGCCAGATACGCAGTATTTT CASSYPGPSPPDTQYF
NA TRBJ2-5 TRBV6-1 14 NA TGTGCCAGCAGTGAAGTAAACAGGGCTAAGACCCAGTACTTC CASSEVNRAKTQYF
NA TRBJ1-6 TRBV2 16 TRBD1 TGTGCCAGCAGTGGGGGACAGGGGGCGCGCTATTCACCCCTCCACTTT CASSGGQGARYSPLHF
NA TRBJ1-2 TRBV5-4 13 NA TGTGCCAGCAGCGAGGCGACTAACTATGGCTACACCTTC CASSEATNYGYTF
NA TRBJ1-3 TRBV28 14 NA TGTGCCAGCAGTTTCGCAGGTTCTGGAAACACCATATATTTT CASSFAGSGNTIYF